The 19 T cell receptor beta chains reported below all come from one sample, sequenced in a study of blood T cell repertoires in COVID-19. Sequencing used immunoSEQ multiplex PCR; TCRdb keeps in-frame clones, though not all of them. This sample has about 200,000 clones, with 75% to 90% found just once. The sequenced sample was peripheral blood. Receptor source: a man aged 60-69 years with acute or convalescent COVID-19.

This rearrangement joins TRBV11-2 to TRBJ2-7, with 12 bases fitting TRBD2. The V gene's germline CDR1 is SGHAT and CDR2 FQNNGV. The junction had 6 bases not matched to a gene; V was cut back by 6 bases and J by 0 bases. This CDR3 contains 16 residues. The CDR3 DNA is TGTGCCAGCAGACCCCTAGCGGGAGGGCCCTCCTACGAGCAGTACTTC. Translating gives CASRPLAGGPSYEQYF. The variable domain in full, with the rest retrieved from reference TRBV11-2 and TRBJ2-7, is EAGVAQSPRYKIIEKRQSVAFWCNPISGHATLYWYQQILGQGPKLLIQFQNNGVVDDSQLPKDRFSAERLKGVDSTLKIQPAKLEDSAVYLCASRPLAGGPSYEQYFGPGTRLTVT.

The V and J genes are TRBV21-1 and TRBJ1-1; the listed D gene, TRBD1, was not tested against the DNA. TRBV21-1 is reported as a pseudogene. This CDR3 is built from 17 residues. This CDR3 reads CASSKARTGQMNTEAFF. The CDR3 region has the DNA TGTGCCAGCAGCAAAGCGAGGACAGGGCAAATGAACACTGAAGCTTTCTTT.

On this clone: An end of the junction does not agree with germline; a read error may underlie this. V gene TRBV7-8 combines with J gene TRBJ2-7, with D hard to call. Germline lookup yields CDR1 SGHVS and CDR2 FQNEAQ. CDR3 length: 12 residues. Written as DNA, the CDR3 is TGTGCCAGCACCTTAGGCTCGACTCGTCCCTACTTC. Translation gives CASTLGSTRPYF. The whole variable domain, filled in from reference TRBV7-8 and TRBJ2-7, reads GAGVSQSPRYKVAKRGQDVALRCDPISGHVSLFWYQQALGQGPEFLTYFQNEAQLDKSGLPSDRFFAERPEGSVSTLKIQRTQQEDSAVYLCASTLGSTRPYFGPGTRLTVT.

The chain is built from TRBV3-1 (or the pseudogene TRBV3-2) and TRBJ2-1, with 7 bases matching TRBD2. The CDR3 length is 16 residues. V trimming: 4 bases; J trimming: 0 bases; junction bases outside the gene matches: 6. From germline, CDR1 is LGHDT and CDR2 YNNKEL (reference sequence). In nucleotides, the CDR3 is TGTGCCAGCAGCCCATCGGGGGGTAGCTCCTACAATGAGCAGTTCTTC. It codes for CASSPSGGSSYNEQFF.

This clone occurred once. The chain recombines TRBV11-3 with TRBJ2-2, with D unresolved. CDR3 size: 14 residues. The germline V and J ends were trimmed by 3 bases and 4 bases, with 9 bases remaining between them. CDR1 is SGHNT, CDR2 YENEEA, per germline. In DNA, the CDR3 is TGTGCCAGCAGCTTGGGCCCCATCACCGGGGAGCTGTTTTTT. This codes for CASSLGPITGELFF.

The rearrangement links TRBV3-1 (or the pseudogene TRBV3-2) to TRBJ2-1; TRBD2 matches 8 bases. Germline assignment: CDR1 LGHDT and CDR2 YNNKEL (reference sequence). V was pared by 5 bases and J by 0 bases, with 6 bases of the junction left unmatched. There are 16 residues in the CDR3. The CDR3: CASSAIAGSSYNEQFF. The CDR3 DNA sequence: TGTGCCAGCAGCGCCATAGCGGGGAGCTCCTACAATGAGCAGTTCTTC.

The V gene is TRBV4-2, the J gene TRBJ2-1; tentative D call: TRBD1 (6 bases). Germline V gene lookup returns CDR1 LGHNA and CDR2 YNFKEQ. The V end lost 1 base, the J end lost 7 bases, and 11 bases lay between the germline ends. The CDR3 is made up of 14 amino acids. The DNA of the CDR3 is TGTGCCAGCAGCCAAGTATACAGGGCGAATGAGCAGTTCTTC. Its protein product is CASSQVYRANEQFF.

This chain connects TRBV5-6 to TRBJ2-3; 8 nucleotides agree with TRBD1. Germline CDR1 is SGHDT and CDR2 is YYEEEE. The CDR3 is made up of 16 amino acids. The J segment lost 1 base and the V segment lost 4 bases, leaving 8 bases of the junction unmatched. The CDR3 region is CASSLRTGKGTDTQYF. CDR3 bases: TGTGCCAGCAGCCTTCGGACAGGGAAGGGCACAGATACGCAGTATTTT.

This clone occurred once. The chain joins TRBV7-2 to TRBJ1-4, with a tentative D call TRBD1 (6 bases). Trimming cost V 4 bases and J 0 bases, with 9 bases left between them. Germline CDR1 is SGHTA and CDR2 is FQGNSA. The CDR3 is made up of 15 amino acids. CDR3 coding DNA: TGTGCCAGCAGCTCGGACAGTGCAACTAATGAAAAACTGTTTTTT. Amino acids: CASSSDSATNEKLFF.

V and J are TRBV6-5 and TRBJ1-4; TRBD1 matches 8 bases. The V gene end was trimmed by 6 bases and the J gene end by 8 bases; junction bases not matched to a gene: 5. The CDR3 is 13 residues long. CDR1 and CDR2 from the germline V gene are MNHEY and SVGAGI. The CDR3 sequence is CASRDRVYEKLFF. As DNA, the CDR3 is TGTGCCAGCAGGGACAGGGTTTACGAAAAACTGTTTTTT.

The chain couples TRBV27 to TRBJ2-2; 8 positions agree with TRBD2. CDR3 size: 17 residues. Germline V gene lookup returns CDR1 MNHEY and CDR2 SMNVEV (reference sequence). J was trimmed by 6 bases and V by 3 bases; bases with no gene match: 12. The CDR3 DNA follows: TGTGCCAGCAGTTTTCACTCCGGGACTAGAACGGCCGGGGAGCTGTTTTTT. Its protein is CASSFHSGTRTAGELFF.

A single count supports this clone. V is TRBV28 and J is TRBJ2-3; 7 bases are a match to TRBD2. Germline assignment: CDR1 MDHEN and CDR2 SYDVKM. The CDR3 extends over 16 amino acids. Trimming cost V 5 bases and J 1 base; bases outside gene matches: 9. As DNA, the CDR3 is TGTGCCAGCAGTCCCTCGGGGGGTGGCCGCACAGATACGCAGTATTTT. It encodes CASSPSGGGRTDTQYF. The variable domain in full, with the rest retrieved from reference TRBV28 and TRBJ2-3, is DVKVTQSSRYLVKRTGEKVFLECVQDMDHENMFWYRQDPGLGLRLIYFSYDVKMKEKGDIPEGYSVSREKKERFSLILESASTNQTSMYLCASSPSGGGRTDTQYFGPGTRLTVL.

The CDR3 DNA reads as TGTGCCAGCAGCGCCGGGACAGGGGGCACCGGGGAGCTGTTTTTT. This codes for CASSAGTGGTGELFF. The genes are TRBV5-4 and TRBJ2-2; TRBD1 aligns across 11 bases. Trimming at V came to 4 bases and at J to 4 bases, leaving 3 bases not matched to a gene. This CDR3 has 15 amino acids. Germline V gene lookup returns CDR1 SGHNT and CDR2 YYREEE (reference sequence).

This chain connects TRBV7-2 to TRBJ2-7; D is perhaps TRBD1 (7 bases). Trimming removed 5 bases at V and 2 bases at J, with 19 bases between. The CDR3 contains 16 residues. Looked up from germline, CDR1 is SGHTA and CDR2 is FQGNSA. The CDR3 sequence is CASSTDAGGRPYEQYF. The CDR3 nucleotides are TGTGCCAGCAGCACGGATGCAGGGGGGCGCCCCTACGAGCAGTACTTC. Full variable domain (outside the CDR3, taken from reference TRBV7-2 and TRBJ2-7): GAGVSQSPSNKVTEKGKDVELRCDPISGHTALYWYRQSLGQGLEFLIYFQGNSAPDKSGLPSDRFSAERTGGSVSTLTIQRTQQEDSAVYLCASSTDAGGRPYEQYFGPGTRLTVT.

V and J are TRBV4-1 and TRBJ2-7; TRBD2 matches 9 bases. The CDR3 totals 18 residues. The V gene's germline CDR1 is MGHRA and CDR2 YSYEKL. J lost 1 base, V lost 4 bases, and 14 bases had no gene match. The DNA for the CDR3 is TGCGCCAGCAGCCCCCTGGGGCTAGCGGGACCCTATTCCTACGAGCAGTACTTC. It is translated as CASSPLGLAGPYSYEQYF.

The chain is built from TRBV20-1 and TRBJ2-4; D might be TRBD1 (5 bases). The CDR3 totals 10 residues. Looked up from germline, CDR1 is DFQATT and CDR2 is SNEGSKA (reference sequence). V lost 5 bases, J lost 7 bases, and 6 bases lay in between. CDR3 sequence reads: CSAWGNIQYF. CDR3 bases: TGCAGTGCTTGGGGCAACATTCAGTACTTC.

This clone occurred once. The chain joins TRBV7-3 to TRBJ2-3; TRBD2 is a possible D gene (5 bases). V was pared by 5 bases and J by 5 bases, with 11 bases between. The length of the CDR3 is 13 residues. CDR1 SGHTA and CDR2 FQGTGA come from the germline V gene. CDR3 coding DNA: TGTGCCAGCAGCCCCCCCGCGGGAGATACGCAGTATTTT. Its translation: CASSPPAGDTQYF. The full variable domain, in which reference TRBV7-3 and TRBJ2-3 provide the parts outside the CDR3, is GAGVSQTPSNKVTEKGKYVELRCDPISGHTALYWYRQSLGQGPEFLIYFQGTGAADDSGLPNDRFFAVRPEGSVSTLKIQRTERGDSAVYLCASSPPAGDTQYFGPGTRLTVL.

This clone was recorded once. The CDR3 DNA follows: TGTGCCAGCAGCACCGGGACAACGCTTTTGAGCTACACCTTC. Residues: CASSTGTTLLSYTF. J is TRBJ1-2 and V is TRBV5-6; tentatively, D is TRBD1 (6 bases). V was cut by 4 bases and J by 9 bases, with 19 bases left in between. The CDR3 consists of 14 residues. Looked up from germline, CDR1 is SGHDT and CDR2 is YYEEEE.

The chain combines TRBV27 with TRBJ1-2; tentatively, D is TRBD1 (5 bases). The CDR3 totals 15 residues. Trimming stripped 6 bases from V and 6 bases from J, with 20 bases between. The V gene's germline CDR1 is MNHEY and CDR2 SMNVEV (reference sequence). This CDR3 is CASSSAVGRTNGYTF. CDR3 DNA sequence: TGTGCCAGCAGCTCGGCAGTGGGGCGCACCAATGGCTACACCTTC.